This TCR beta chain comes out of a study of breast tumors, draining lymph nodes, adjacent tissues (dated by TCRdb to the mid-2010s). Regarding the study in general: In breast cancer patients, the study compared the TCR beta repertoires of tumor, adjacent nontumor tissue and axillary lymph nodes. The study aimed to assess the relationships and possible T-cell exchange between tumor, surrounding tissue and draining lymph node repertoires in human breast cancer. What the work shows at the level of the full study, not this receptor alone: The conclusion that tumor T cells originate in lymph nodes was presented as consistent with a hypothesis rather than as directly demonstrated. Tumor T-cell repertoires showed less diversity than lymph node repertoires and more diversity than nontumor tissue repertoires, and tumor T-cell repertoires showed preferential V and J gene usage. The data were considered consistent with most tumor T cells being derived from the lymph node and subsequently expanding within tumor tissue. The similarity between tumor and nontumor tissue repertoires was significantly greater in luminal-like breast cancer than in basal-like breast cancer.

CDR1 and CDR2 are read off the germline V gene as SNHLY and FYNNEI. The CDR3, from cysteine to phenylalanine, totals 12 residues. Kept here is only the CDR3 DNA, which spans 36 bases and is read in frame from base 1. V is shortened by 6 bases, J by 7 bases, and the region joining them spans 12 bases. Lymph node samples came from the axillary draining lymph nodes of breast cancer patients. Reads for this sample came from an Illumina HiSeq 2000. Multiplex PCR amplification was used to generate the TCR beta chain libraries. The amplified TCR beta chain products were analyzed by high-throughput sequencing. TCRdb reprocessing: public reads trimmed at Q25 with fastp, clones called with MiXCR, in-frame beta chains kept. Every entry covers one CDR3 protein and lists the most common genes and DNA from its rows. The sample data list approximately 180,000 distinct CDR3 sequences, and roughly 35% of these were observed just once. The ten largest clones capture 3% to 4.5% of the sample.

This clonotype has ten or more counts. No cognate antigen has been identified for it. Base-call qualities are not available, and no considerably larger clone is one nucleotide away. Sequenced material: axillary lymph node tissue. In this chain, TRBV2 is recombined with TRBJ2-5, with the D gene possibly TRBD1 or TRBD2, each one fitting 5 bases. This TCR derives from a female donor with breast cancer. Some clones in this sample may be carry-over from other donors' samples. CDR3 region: CASRIGTATQYF. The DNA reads TGTGCCAGCAGGATTGGGACGGCGACCCAGTACTTC.